The T cell receptor (beta chain) under discussion was sequenced for a study of memory CD4+ T cells and cytomegalovirus serostatus. The sort gate was single viable CD3+CD4+CD8-CD45RO+ cells for memory CD4+ T cells. Serostatus was set by detecting CMV pp150, pp28, p38, p52 IgG. CDR1 is SGHVS and CDR2 is FQNEAQ in the germline V gene. V was pared by 0 bases and J by 5 bases, with 13 bases of the junction left unmatched. There are 18 residues in the CDR3. Assay used: immunoSEQ multiplex PCR; TCRdb lists only in-frame clones, some missing. The profile covers over 35,000 clones, with around 78% appearing a single time and approximately 0.97% taken by the ten largest.

The chain is built from TRBV7-8 and TRBJ1-2; TRBD1 matches 9 bases. The sample comprised memory CD4+ T cells from blood. This receptor was obtained from an adult in good health and CMV-seronegative. The CDR3 region is CASSLALGQGAGGYGYTF. The CDR3 DNA reads as TGTGCCAGCAGCTTAGCGCTGGGACAGGGTGCGGGAGGTTATGGCTACACCTTC.